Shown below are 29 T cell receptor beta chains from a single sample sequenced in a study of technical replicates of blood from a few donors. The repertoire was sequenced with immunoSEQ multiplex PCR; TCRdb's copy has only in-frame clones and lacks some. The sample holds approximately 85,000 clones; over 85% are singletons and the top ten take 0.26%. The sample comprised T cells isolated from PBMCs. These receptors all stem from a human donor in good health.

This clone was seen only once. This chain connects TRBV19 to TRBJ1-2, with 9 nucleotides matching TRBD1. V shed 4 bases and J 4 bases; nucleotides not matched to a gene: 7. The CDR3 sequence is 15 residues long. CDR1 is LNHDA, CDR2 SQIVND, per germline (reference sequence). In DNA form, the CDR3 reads TGTGCCAGTAGTAGAGGGACAGGGACTCTCTATGGCTACACCTTC. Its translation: CASSRGTGTLYGYTF.

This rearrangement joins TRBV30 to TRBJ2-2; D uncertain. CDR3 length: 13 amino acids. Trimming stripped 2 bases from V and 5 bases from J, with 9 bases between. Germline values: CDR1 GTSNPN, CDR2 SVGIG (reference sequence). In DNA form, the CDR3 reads TGTGCCTGGAGTAGACACGCGACCGGGGAGCTGTTTTTT. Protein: CAWSRHATGELFF.

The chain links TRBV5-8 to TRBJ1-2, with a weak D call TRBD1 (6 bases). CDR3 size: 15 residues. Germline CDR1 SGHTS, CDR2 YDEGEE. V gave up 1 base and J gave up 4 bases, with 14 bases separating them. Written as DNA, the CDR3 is TGTGCCAGCAGCTTGTGGGGGGGGGCCGTCTATGGCTACACCTTC. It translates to CASSLWGGAVYGYTF. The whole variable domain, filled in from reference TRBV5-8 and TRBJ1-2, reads EAGVTQSPTHLIKTRGQQATLRCSPISGHTSVYWYQQALGLGLQFLLWYDEGEERNRGNFPPRFSGRQFPNYSSELNVNALELEDSALYLCASSLWGGAVYGYTFGSGTRLTVV.

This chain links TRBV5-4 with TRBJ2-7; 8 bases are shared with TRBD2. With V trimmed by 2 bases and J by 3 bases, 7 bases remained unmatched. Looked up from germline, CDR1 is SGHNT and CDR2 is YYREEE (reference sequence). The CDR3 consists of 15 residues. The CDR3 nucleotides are TGTGCCAGCAGCTTCACCGGGACTAGTTTCTACGAGCAGTACTTC. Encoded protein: CASSFTGTSFYEQYF.

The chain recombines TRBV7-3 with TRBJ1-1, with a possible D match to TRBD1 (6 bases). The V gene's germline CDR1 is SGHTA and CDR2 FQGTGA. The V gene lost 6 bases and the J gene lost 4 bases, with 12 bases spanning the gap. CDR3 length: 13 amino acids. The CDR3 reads CASSSGVSTEAFF. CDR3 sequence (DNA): TGTGCCAGCAGTTCAGGGGTAAGCACTGAAGCTTTCTTT.

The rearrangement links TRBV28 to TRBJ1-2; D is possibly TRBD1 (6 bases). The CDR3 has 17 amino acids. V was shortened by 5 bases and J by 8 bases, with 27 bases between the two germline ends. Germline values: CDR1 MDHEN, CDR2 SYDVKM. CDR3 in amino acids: CASSPRLGSGGLYGYTF. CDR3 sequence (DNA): TGTGCCAGCAGTCCCCGTTTGGGTTCGGGGGGCCTCTACGGCTACACCTTC.

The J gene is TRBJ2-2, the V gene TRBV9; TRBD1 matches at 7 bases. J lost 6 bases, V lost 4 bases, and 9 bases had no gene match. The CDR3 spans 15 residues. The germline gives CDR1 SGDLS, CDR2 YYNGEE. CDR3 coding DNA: TGTGCCAGCAGCACTGAGGGGGCCGGGTCCGGGGAGCTGTTTTTT. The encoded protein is CASSTEGAGSGELFF.

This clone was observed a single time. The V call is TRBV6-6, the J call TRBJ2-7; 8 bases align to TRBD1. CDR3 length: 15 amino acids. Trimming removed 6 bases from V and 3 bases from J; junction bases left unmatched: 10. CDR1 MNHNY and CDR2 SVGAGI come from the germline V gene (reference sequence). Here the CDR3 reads CASRLNGQGDYEQYF. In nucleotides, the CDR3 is TGTGCCAGCAGACTCAACGGACAGGGAGACTACGAGCAGTACTTC.

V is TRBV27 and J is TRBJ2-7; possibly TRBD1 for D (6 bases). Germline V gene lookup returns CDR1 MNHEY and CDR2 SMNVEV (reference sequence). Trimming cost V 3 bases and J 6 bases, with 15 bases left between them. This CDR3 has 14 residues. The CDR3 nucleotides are TGTGCCAGCAGTTTCTCCCTCCAGGGGATCGAGCAGTACTTC. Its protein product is CASSFSLQGIEQYF.

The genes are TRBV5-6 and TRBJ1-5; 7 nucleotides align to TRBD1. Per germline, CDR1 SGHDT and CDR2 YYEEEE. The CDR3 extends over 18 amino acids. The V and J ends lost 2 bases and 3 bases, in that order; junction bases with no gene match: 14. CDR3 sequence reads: CASSFNRNRGSHNQPQHF. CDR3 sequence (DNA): TGTGCCAGCAGCTTCAACCGAAACAGGGGCTCCCACAATCAGCCCCAGCATTTT.

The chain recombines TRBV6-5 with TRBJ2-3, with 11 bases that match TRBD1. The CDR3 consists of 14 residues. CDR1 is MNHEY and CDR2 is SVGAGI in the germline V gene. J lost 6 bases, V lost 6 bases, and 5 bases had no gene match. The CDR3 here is CASSFGQGADTQYF. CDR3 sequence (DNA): TGTGCCAGCAGCTTCGGACAGGGGGCCGATACGCAGTATTTT.

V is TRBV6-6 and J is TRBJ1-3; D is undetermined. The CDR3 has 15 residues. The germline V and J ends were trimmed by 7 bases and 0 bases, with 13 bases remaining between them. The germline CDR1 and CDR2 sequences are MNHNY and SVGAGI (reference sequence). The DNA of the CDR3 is TGTGCCAGCACTGTTCGGGATTACTCTGGAAACACCATATATTTT. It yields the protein CASTVRDYSGNTIYF.

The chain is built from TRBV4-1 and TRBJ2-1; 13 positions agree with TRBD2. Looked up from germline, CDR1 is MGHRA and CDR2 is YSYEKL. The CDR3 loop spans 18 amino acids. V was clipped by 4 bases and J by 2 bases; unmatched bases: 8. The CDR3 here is CASSLRTSGSVPYNEQFF. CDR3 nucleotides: TGCGCCAGCAGCCTCCGGACTAGCGGGAGCGTACCCTACAATGAGCAGTTCTTC.

The CDR3: CAVAEGGLNEKLFF. In DNA, the CDR3 is TGTGCCGTCGCCGAAGGGGGCCTTAATGAAAAACTGTTTTTT. V gene TRBV6-5 combines with J gene TRBJ1-4; 7 bases are a match to TRBD1. This CDR3 comprises 14 residues. Germline CDR1 reads MNHEY; CDR2 reads SVGAGI. V dropped 11 bases and J dropped 4; count of bases not matched to a gene: 10.

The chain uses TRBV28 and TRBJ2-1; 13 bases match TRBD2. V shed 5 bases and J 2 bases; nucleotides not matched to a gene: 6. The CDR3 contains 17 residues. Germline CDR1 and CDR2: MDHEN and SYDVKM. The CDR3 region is CASSRTSGSPPYNEQFF. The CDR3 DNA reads TGTGCCAGCAGTCGGACTAGCGGGAGCCCCCCCTACAATGAGCAGTTCTTC.

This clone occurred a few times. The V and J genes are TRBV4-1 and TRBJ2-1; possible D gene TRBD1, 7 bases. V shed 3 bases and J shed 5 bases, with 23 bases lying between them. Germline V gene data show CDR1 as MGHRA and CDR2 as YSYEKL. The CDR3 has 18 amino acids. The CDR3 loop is CASSHPLITSGGNNEQFF. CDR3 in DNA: TGCGCCAGCAGCCACCCCCTCATAACCTCAGGGGGGAACAATGAGCAGTTCTTC.

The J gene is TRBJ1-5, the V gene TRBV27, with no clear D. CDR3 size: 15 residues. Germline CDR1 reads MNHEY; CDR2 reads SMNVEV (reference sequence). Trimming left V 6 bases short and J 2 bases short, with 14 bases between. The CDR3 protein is CASRLFPRGNQPQHF. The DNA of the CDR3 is TGTGCCAGCAGGCTCTTCCCTCGGGGCAATCAGCCCCAGCATTTT.

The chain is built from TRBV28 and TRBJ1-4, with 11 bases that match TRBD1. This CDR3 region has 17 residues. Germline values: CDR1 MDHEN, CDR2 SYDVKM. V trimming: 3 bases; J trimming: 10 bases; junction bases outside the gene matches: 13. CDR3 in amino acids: CASSFAIRTGGGGKLFF. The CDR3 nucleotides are TGTGCCAGCAGTTTCGCCATACGGACAGGGGGCGGGGGAAAACTGTTTTTT. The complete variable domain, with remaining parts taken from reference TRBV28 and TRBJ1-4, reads DVKVTQSSRYLVKRTGEKVFLECVQDMDHENMFWYRQDPGLGLRLIYFSYDVKMKEKGDIPEGYSVSREKKERFSLILESASTNQTSMYLCASSFAIRTGGGGKLFFGSGTQLSVL.

The CDR3 bases are TGTGCCAGCAGCGAGGGGGGGGGTCTGGGGAACACTGAAGCTTTCTTT. Translation: CASSEGGGLGNTEAFF. V is TRBV9 and J is TRBJ1-1; D is possibly TRBD1 (6 bases). The CDR3 has 16 amino acids. V was cut by 3 bases and J by 1 base, with 16 bases left in between. Germline V gene sequence: CDR1 SGDLS, CDR2 YYNGEE.

The CDR3 nucleotides are TGTGCCAGCAGTGAGGTAGGACTGTACGAGCAGTACTTC. This translates into CASSEVGLYEQYF. The rearrangement links TRBV25-1 to TRBJ2-7; a possible D gene is TRBD2 (5 bases). From germline, CDR1 is MGHDK and CDR2 SYGVNS. Trimming stripped 3 bases from V and 4 bases from J, with 10 bases between. This CDR3 has 13 residues.

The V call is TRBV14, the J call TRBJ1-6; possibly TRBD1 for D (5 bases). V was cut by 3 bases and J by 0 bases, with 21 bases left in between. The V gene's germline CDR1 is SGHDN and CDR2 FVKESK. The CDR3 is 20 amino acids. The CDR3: CASSQRDGPDPFSYNSPLHF. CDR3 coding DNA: TGTGCCAGCAGCCAGCGGGACGGACCCGACCCGTTCTCCTATAATTCACCCCTCCACTTT. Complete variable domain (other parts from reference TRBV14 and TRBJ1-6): EAGVTQFPSHSVIEKGQTVTLRCDPISGHDNLYWYRRVMGKEIKFLLHFVKESKQDESGMPNNRFLAERTGGTYSTLKVQPAELEDSGVYFCASSQRDGPDPFSYNSPLHFGNGTRLTVT.

The chain's CDR3 is CASSYGTVYNEQFF. The CDR3 bases are TGTGCCAGCAGTTACGGGACAGTGTACAATGAGCAGTTCTTC. V usage is TRBV6-5 and J usage is TRBJ2-1, with TRBD1 matching over 7 bases. The CDR3 contains 14 residues. From germline, CDR1 is MNHEY and CDR2 SVGAGI. The J segment lost 4 bases and the V segment lost 2 bases, leaving 2 bases of the junction unmatched.

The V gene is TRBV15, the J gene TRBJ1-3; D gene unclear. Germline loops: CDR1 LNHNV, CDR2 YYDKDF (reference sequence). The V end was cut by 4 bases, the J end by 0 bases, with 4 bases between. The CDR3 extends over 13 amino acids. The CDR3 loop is CATSIISGNTIYF. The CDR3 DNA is TGTGCCACCAGCATCATCTCTGGAAACACCATATATTTT.

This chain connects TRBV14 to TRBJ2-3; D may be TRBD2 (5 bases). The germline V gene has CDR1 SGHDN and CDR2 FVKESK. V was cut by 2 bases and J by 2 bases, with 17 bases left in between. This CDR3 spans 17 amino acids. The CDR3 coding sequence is TGTGCCAGCAGCCAATCATCGAAGCGGTACGTCACAGATACGCAGTATTTT. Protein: CASSQSSKRYVTDTQYF.

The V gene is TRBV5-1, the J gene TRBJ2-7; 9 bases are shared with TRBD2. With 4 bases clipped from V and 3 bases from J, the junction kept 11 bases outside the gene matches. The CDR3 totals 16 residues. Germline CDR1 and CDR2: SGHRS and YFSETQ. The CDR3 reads CASSARLAVSIYEQYF. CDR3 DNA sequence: TGCGCCAGCAGCGCCCGACTAGCGGTGAGCATCTACGAGCAGTACTTC.

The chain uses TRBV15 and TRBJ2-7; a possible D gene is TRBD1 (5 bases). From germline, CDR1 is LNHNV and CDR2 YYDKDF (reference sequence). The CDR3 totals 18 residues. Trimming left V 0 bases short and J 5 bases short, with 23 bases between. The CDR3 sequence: CATSRDLPRVGSMDEQYF. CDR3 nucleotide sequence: TGTGCCACCAGCAGAGATCTCCCCAGGGTAGGGTCCATGGACGAGCAGTACTTC.

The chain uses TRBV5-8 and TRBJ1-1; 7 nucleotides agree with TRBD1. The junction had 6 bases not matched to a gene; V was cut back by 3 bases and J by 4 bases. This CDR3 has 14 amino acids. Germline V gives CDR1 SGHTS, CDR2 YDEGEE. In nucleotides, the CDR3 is TGTGCCAGCAGCTATCGGACAGGAACCACTGAAGCTTTCTTT. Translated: CASSYRTGTTEAFF.

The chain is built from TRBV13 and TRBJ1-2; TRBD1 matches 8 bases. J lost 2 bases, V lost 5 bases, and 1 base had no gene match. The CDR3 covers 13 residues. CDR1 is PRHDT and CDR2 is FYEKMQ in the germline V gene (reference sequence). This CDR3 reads CASSQGANYGYTF. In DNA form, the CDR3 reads TGTGCCAGCAGCCAGGGGGCAAACTATGGCTACACCTTC.

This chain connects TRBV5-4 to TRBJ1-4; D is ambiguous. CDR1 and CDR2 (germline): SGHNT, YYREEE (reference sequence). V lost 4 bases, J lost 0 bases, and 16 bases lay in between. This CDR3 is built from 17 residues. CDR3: CASSPGKALATNEKLFF. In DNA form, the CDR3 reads TGTGCCAGCAGCCCCGGGAAAGCCCTTGCAACTAATGAAAAACTGTTTTTT.